These 27 T cell receptor beta chains were sequenced from one sample in a study of metastatic and nonmetastatic thyroid tumors. There were no patients who had received any treatment before thyroid surgery. TCRdb re-clonotyped the PCR reads through MiXCR. The data contain about 40,000 clones, about a sixth of them seen just once; the ten biggest clones take up about 3.8%. The sequenced sample was blood. These receptors were collected from a female donor with papillary thyroid cancer or a benign thyroid nodule (not recorded which). Some clones in this sample may be carry-over from other donors' samples.

The table lists this clone with many counts. The chain uses TRBV7-3 and TRBJ2-7; no clear D gene. Per germline, CDR1 SGHTA and CDR2 FQGTGA. This CDR3 region has 12 residues. The V gene lost 2 bases and the J gene lost 6 bases, with 8 bases spanning the gap. The CDR3, as DNA: TGTGCCAGCAGCTTAGCCTGGGGCGAGCAGTACTTC. Translation: CASSLAWGEQYF.

This clone was recorded many times. This chain uses TRBV20-1 with TRBJ2-7; 8 bases are a match to TRBD2. This CDR3 has 14 amino acids. Trimming at V came to 5 bases and at J to 0 bases, leaving 6 bases not matched to a gene. CDR1 and CDR2 from the germline V gene are DFQATT and SNEGSKA (reference sequence). CDR3 sequence (DNA): TGCAGTGCTGTTGGGCGGGGGGACTCCTACGAGCAGTACTTC. It encodes CSAVGRGDSYEQYF.

The DNA for the CDR3 is TGCGCCAGCACCGCCCCACAGAGGGCCAGGGCAGATACGCAGTATTTT. Encoded protein: CASTAPQRARADTQYF. The J gene is TRBJ2-3, the V gene TRBV5-1; D could derive from TRBD1 or TRBD2 (5 bases each). From germline, CDR1 is SGHRS and CDR2 YFSETQ. The CDR3 covers 16 residues. V lost 6 bases and J lost 4, with 21 bases in between.

This clone was seen at least ten times. The chain joins TRBV11-2 to TRBJ2-7; no definite D call. Germline CDR1 is SGHAT and CDR2 is FQNNGV. With 1 base removed from V and 7 bases from J, the gap between germline ends came to 14 bases. The CDR3 contains 14 residues. The CDR3 bases are TGTGCCAGCAGCTTAGGAGTTGACTGGTTGGAGCAGTACTTC. It specifies CASSLGVDWLEQYF.

This clone was observed many times. The V gene is TRBV7-3, the J gene TRBJ2-7; a possible D gene is TRBD1 (5 bases). V lost 2 bases to trimming and J lost 6 bases, with 14 bases between them. CDR1 is SGHTA and CDR2 is FQGTGA in the germline V gene. The CDR3 has 14 residues. This chain's CDR3 is CASSLDPGRGEQYF. CDR3 nucleotide sequence: TGTGCCAGCAGCTTAGATCCAGGGCGAGGCGAGCAGTACTTC.

The sample holds many counts of this clone. This chain uses TRBV5-1 with TRBJ1-1, with TRBD1 identical over 7 bases. Trimming took 4 bases from V and 1 from J; bases not matched to a gene: 19. CDR3 length equals 19 residues. Germline loops: CDR1 SGHRS, CDR2 YFSETQ. The chain's CDR3 is CASSVHTLGTARANTEAFF. The CDR3 bases are TGCGCCAGCAGCGTCCATACCCTGGGGACAGCCCGAGCGAACACTGAAGCTTTCTTT.

This clone was observed many times. The V and J genes are TRBV20-1 and TRBJ1-5; the match to TRBD1 covers 11 bases. The CDR3 consists of 18 residues. V trimming: 1 base; J trimming: 0 bases; junction bases outside the gene matches: 8. The germline gives CDR1 DFQATT, CDR2 SNEGSKA (reference sequence). The DNA of the CDR3 is TGCAGTGCTAGAGGTACGGGACAGGGGGTTCATAGCAATCAGCCCCAGCATTTT. This codes for CSARGTGQGVHSNQPQHF.

In this sample, this clone turned up many times. The chain joins TRBV29-1 to TRBJ2-1; D might be TRBD2 (6 bases). This CDR3 spans 12 amino acids. Trimming took 3 bases from V and 3 from J, leaving 6 bases between them. CDR1 SQVTM and CDR2 ANQGSEA come from the germline V gene. The CDR3 nucleotides are TGCAGCGTTGAGGACTACTACAATGAGCAGTTCTTC. This codes for CSVEDYYNEQFF.

A few counts support this clone. The chain employs TRBV6-1 and TRBJ2-7; D assignment may be TRBD1 or TRBD2 (6 bases each). The CDR3 contains 14 residues. Germline V CDR1 and CDR2: MNHNS, SASEGT. Trimming shortened V by 6 bases and J by 5 bases, and 17 bases separated the two germline ends. CDR3 bases: TGTGCCAGCAGCTGTTCGGGGGCTGAGGACGAGCAGTACTTC. Amino acid sequence: CASSCSGAEDEQYF.

The sample holds a few counts of this clone. This may be a read error, as it is one base from a much larger clone. Within the sample, other DNA sequences also encode this same CDR3. CDR3 DNA: TGTGCCAGCAGCGTGGGATTGGGCGGTGGGGCCGGAGAGCAGTACTTC. Encoded protein: CASSVGLGGGAGEQYF. The V and J genes are TRBV9 and TRBJ2-7; D is possibly TRBD1 (5 bases). Germline V lookup: CDR1 SGDLS, CDR2 YYNGEE. V was pared by 2 bases and J by 7 bases, with 22 bases between. The CDR3 contains 16 residues.

At least ten counts were recorded for this clone. This sequence joins TRBV9 and TRBJ1-1; 9 bases agree with TRBD1. The germline CDR1 and CDR2 sequences are SGDLS and YYNGEE. The junction had 6 bases not matched to a gene; V was cut back by 4 bases and J by 2 bases. The CDR3 covers 15 residues. CDR3 nucleotide sequence: TGTGCCAGCAGCCCATGGACAGGGGCTAACACTGAAGCTTTCTTT. It specifies CASSPWTGANTEAFF.

This clone was seen at least ten times. This chain joins TRBV19 and TRBJ2-5; D is possibly TRBD1 or TRBD2 (5 bases each). This CDR3 has 16 residues. Deletions cut 4 bases from V and 5 bases from J, with 20 bases between. Germline V gene lookup returns CDR1 LNHDA and CDR2 SQIVND (reference sequence). The CDR3 DNA reads as TGTGCCAGTAGTAAGTTCGGGTCTCCCGAGGGGGAGACCCAGTACTTC. It yields the protein CASSKFGSPEGETQYF.

This clone was seen many times. The junction shows a germline mismatch at one end, possibly a read error. This sample also contains other DNA sequences that code for the same CDR3. V usage is TRBV2 and J usage is TRBJ1-2, with 9 bases that match TRBD1. The CDR3 consists of 15 residues. CDR1 is SNHLY and CDR2 is FYNNEI in the germline V gene. The CDR3 spells CASREGQGPSYGYTF. DNA for the CDR3: TGTGCCAGCAGGGAAGGACAGGGGCCCAGCTATGGCTACACCTTC.

This clone was seen at least ten times. The rearrangement links TRBV12-3 or TRBV12-4 to TRBJ2-5, with D tentatively TRBD1 or TRBD2 (6 bases each). The CDR3 runs 17 residues. V was shortened by 5 bases and J by 2 bases, with 21 bases between the two germline ends. The CDR3 DNA reads TGTGCCAGCAGTCTGATTGGAGGGGGGACGGAGCAAGAGACCCAGTACTTC. Protein product: CASSLIGGGTEQETQYF.

In its sample, this clone was seen many times. This rearrangement joins TRBV13 to TRBJ2-7; TRBD1 is a possible D gene (6 bases). V was trimmed by 0 bases and J by 3 bases, leaving 15 bases between them. CDR1 and CDR2 (germline): PRHDT, FYEKMQ (reference sequence). This CDR3 has 16 residues. The CDR3 reads CASSLGVWGPNYEQYF. CDR3 sequence (DNA): TGTGCCAGCAGCTTAGGCGTTTGGGGGCCAAACTACGAGCAGTACTTC. Looking up the rest from reference TRBV13 and TRBJ2-7 gives the full variable domain: AAGVIQSPRHLIKEKRETATLKCYPIPRHDTVYWYQQGPGQDPQFLISFYEKMQSDKGSIPDRFSAQQFSDYHSELNMSSLELGDSALYFCASSLGVWGPNYEQYFGPGTRLTVT.

Note on this clone: One end of the junction is discordant with germline, which a read error may explain. The genes are TRBV25-1 and TRBJ1-1, with unresolved D. The CDR3 is made up of 14 amino acids. The V gene's germline CDR1 is MGHDK and CDR2 SYGVNS. CDR3 protein: CASGHPGENTQAFF. The CDR3 nucleotides are TGTGCCAGCGGTCACCCCGGCGAGAACACTCAAGCTTTCTTT.

The chain joins TRBV4-1 to TRBJ2-5, with 11 bases lining up with TRBD2. The germline CDR1 and CDR2 sequences are MGHRA and YSYEKL. CDR3 size: 19 residues. With V trimmed by 3 bases and J by 4 bases, 16 bases remained unmatched. The CDR3 loop is CASSQSHSGRADGRETQYF. DNA for the CDR3: TGCGCCAGCAGCCAGTCCCATAGCGGGAGGGCCGACGGGAGAGAGACCCAGTACTTC.

This clone was seen at least ten times. V usage is TRBV5-1 and J usage is TRBJ1-4; D is unclear. Trimming cost V 0 bases and J 0 bases, with 15 bases left between them. Looked up from germline, CDR1 is SGHRS and CDR2 is YFSETQ. The CDR3 is made up of 18 amino acids. The CDR3 loop reads CASSLGVGGKPTNEKLFF. In nucleotides, the CDR3 is TGCGCCAGCAGCTTGGGGGTAGGTGGAAAACCAACTAATGAAAAACTGTTTTTT.

This clone was seen repeatedly, ten times or more. This chain uses TRBV20-1 with TRBJ2-3, with D possibly TRBD2 on 7 matching bases. V was pared by 1 base and J by 2 bases, with 19 bases between. Germline CDR1 is DFQATT and CDR2 is SNEGSKA (reference sequence). The CDR3 has 17 residues. The CDR3 loop is CSARGGGGSQVTDTQYF. In nucleotides, the CDR3 is TGCAGTGCTAGAGGGGGGGGCGGGAGCCAAGTCACAGATACGCAGTATTTT.

In this sample, this clone turned up many times. The rearrangement uses TRBV12-3 or TRBV12-4 and TRBJ1-4, with no clear D. This CDR3 spans 15 amino acids. The V gene lost 3 bases and the J gene lost 8 bases, with 16 bases spanning the gap. CDR3 region: CASSFSSGEKEKLFF. The CDR3 nucleotides are TGTGCCAGCAGTTTCAGCTCCGGGGAAAAAGAAAAACTGTTTTTT.

This clone has ten or more counts. The chain joins TRBV3-1 to TRBJ2-7; no reliable D call. V was clipped by 1 base and J by 4 bases, with 2 bases between them. CDR1 is LGHDT and CDR2 is YNNKEL in the germline V gene (reference sequence). The CDR3 has 11 amino acids. The CDR3 DNA reads TGTGCCAGCAGCCAAGCTTACGAGCAGTACTTC. It translates to CASSQAYEQYF.

This rearrangement joins TRBV20-1 to TRBJ2-7, with 7 bases aligning to TRBD2. From germline, CDR1 is DFQATT and CDR2 SNEGSKA (reference sequence). The CDR3 has 16 amino acids. V was pared by 0 bases and J by 1 base, with 9 bases of the junction left unmatched. CDR3 coding DNA: TGCAGTGCTAGAGATGGCCGGGCTAGCGGTTCCTACGAGCAGTACTTC. Translated: CSARDGRASGSYEQYF.

At least ten counts were recorded for this clone. The V gene is TRBV5-6, the J gene TRBJ2-2; D unclear. The germline V gene encodes CDR1 SGHDT and CDR2 YYEEEE. V gave up 0 bases and J gave up 3 bases, with 9 bases separating them. The CDR3 extends over 15 amino acids. The chain's CDR3 is CASSLEVRYTGELFF. DNA of the CDR3: TGTGCCAGCAGCTTGGAAGTCCGATACACCGGGGAGCTGTTTTTT.

In this sample, this clone turned up many times. V and J are TRBV18 and TRBJ1-2; 8 bases agree with TRBD1. The CDR3 spans 15 residues. Trimming took 6 bases from V and 4 from J; bases not matched to a gene: 10. Germline lookup yields CDR1 KGHSH and CDR2 LQKENI. The CDR3: CASSDSGQALYGYTF. CDR3 in DNA: TGTGCCAGCTCCGATTCGGGACAGGCCCTCTATGGCTACACCTTC.

In its sample, this clone is medium-sized (0.01 to 0.1%). The chain employs TRBV12-3 or TRBV12-4 and TRBJ1-6; TRBD1 might be the D (5 bases). V was trimmed by 3 bases and J by 10 bases, leaving 19 bases between them. This CDR3 is built from 16 residues. The CDR3 coding sequence is TGTGCCAGCAGTTTGGGTGGGACTGGGCTTGGATCACCCCTCCACTTT. Translation: CASSLGGTGLGSPLHF.

This clone was counted many times. V is TRBV2 and J is TRBJ2-7; TRBD1 matches 7 bases. CDR1 SNHLY and CDR2 FYNNEI come from the germline V gene. CDR3 size: 14 residues. With V trimmed by 3 bases and J by 6 bases, 8 bases remained unmatched. CDR3 amino acids: CASSDDRVASEQYF. The DNA for the CDR3 is TGTGCCAGCAGTGATGACAGGGTGGCTTCCGAGCAGTACTTC.

This sequence joins TRBV28 and TRBJ2-7; 9 nucleotides match TRBD1. The CDR3 covers 14 residues. V lost 3 bases, J lost 5 bases, and 5 bases stayed unmatched. CDR1 is MDHEN and CDR2 is SYDVKM in the germline V gene. Written as DNA, the CDR3 is TGTGCCAGCAGTTTTGGGACAGGGCCCCACGAGCAGTACTTC. This codes for CASSFGTGPHEQYF.